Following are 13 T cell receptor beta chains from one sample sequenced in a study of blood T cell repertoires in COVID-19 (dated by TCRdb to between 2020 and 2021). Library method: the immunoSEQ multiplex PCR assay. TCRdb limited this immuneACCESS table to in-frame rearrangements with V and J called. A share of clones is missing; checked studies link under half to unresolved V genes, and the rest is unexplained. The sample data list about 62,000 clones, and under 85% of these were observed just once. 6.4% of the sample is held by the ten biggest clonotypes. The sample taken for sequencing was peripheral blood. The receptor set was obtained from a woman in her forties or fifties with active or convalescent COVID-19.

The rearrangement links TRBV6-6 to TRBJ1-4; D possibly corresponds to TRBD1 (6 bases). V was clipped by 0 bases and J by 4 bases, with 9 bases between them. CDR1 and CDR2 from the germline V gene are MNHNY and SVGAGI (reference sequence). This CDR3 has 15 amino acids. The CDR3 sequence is CASSYSGTSNEKLFF. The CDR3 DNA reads TGTGCCAGCAGTTACTCTGGGACAAGTAATGAAAAACTGTTTTTT.

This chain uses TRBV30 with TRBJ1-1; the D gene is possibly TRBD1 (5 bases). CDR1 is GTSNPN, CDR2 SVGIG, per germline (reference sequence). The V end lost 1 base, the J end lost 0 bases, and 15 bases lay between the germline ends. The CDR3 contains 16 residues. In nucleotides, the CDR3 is TGTGCCTGGAGTGGGTTCGGGGGTTCCATGAACACTGAAGCTTTCTTT. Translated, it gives CAWSGFGGSMNTEAFF. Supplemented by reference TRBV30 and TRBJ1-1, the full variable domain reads SQTIHQWPATLVQPVGSPLSLECTVEGTSNPNLYWYRQAAGRGLQLLFYSVGIGQISSEVPQNLSASRPQDRQFILSSKKLLLSDSGFYLCAWSGFGGSMNTEAFFGQGTRLTVV.

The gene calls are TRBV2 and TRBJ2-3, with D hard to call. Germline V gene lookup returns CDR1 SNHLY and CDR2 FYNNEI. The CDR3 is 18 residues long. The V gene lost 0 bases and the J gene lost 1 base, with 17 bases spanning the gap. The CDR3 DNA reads TGTGCCAGCAGTGAAGCGAGATTGAGACTTTCGGGCACAGATACGCAGTATTTT. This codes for CASSEARLRLSGTDTQYF.

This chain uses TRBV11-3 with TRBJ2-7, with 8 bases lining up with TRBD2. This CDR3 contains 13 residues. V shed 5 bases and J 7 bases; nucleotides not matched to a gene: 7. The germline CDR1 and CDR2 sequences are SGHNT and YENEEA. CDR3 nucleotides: TGTGCCAGCAGCCTATTTCCGGGAGGGGAGCAGTACTTC. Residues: CASSLFPGGEQYF.

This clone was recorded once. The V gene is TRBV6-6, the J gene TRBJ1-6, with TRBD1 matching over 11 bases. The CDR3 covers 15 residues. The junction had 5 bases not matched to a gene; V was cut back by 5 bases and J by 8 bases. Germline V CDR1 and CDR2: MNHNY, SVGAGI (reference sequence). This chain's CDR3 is CASSIRTGGDSPLHF. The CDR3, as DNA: TGTGCCAGCAGTATTCGGACAGGGGGCGATTCACCCCTCCACTTT.

CDR3 sequence reads: CASSETSEKLFF. In DNA, the CDR3 is TGTGCCAGCAGTGAAACGAGCGAAAAACTGTTTTTT. The genes are TRBV25-1 and TRBJ1-4, with no clear D. This CDR3 is 12 amino acids long. Germline values: CDR1 MGHDK, CDR2 SYGVNS. The V end lost 2 bases, the J end lost 8 bases, and 6 bases lay between the germline ends.

Here the CDR3 reads CASSLGLADPTDTQYF. The CDR3 DNA reads TGCGCCAGCAGCTTGGGACTAGCGGATCCCACAGATACGCAGTATTTT. This rearrangement joins TRBV5-1 to TRBJ2-3; 9 positions agree with TRBD2. This CDR3 region has 16 residues. CDR1 is SGHRS, CDR2 YFSETQ, per germline. V lost 0 bases and J lost 2; bases outside the gene matches: 4.

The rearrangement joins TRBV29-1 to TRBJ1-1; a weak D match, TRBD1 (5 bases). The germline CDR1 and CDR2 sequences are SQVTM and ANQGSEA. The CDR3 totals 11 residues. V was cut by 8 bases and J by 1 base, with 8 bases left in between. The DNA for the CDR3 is TGCAGCACCGGGGGGAACACTGAAGCTTTCTTT. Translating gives CSTGGNTEAFF.

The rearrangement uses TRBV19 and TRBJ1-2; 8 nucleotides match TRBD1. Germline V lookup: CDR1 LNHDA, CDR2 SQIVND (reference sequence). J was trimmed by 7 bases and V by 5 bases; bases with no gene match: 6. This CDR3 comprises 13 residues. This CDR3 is CASSRQGQGGYTF. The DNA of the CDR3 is TGTGCCAGTAGTCGACAGGGGCAGGGTGGCTACACCTTC.

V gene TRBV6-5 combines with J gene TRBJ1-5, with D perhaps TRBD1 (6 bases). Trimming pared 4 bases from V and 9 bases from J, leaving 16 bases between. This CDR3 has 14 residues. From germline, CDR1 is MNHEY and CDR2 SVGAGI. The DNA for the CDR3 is TGTGCCAGCAGTTCGACAGGCGTGTTGGGGCCCCAGCATTTT. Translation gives CASSSTGVLGPQHF.

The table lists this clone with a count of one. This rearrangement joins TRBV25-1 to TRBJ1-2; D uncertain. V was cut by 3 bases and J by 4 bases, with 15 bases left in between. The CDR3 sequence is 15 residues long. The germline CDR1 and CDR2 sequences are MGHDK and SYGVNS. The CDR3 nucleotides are TGTGCCAGCAGTGATCGGGAGGCAGATCTCTATGGCTACACCTTC. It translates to CASSDREADLYGYTF.

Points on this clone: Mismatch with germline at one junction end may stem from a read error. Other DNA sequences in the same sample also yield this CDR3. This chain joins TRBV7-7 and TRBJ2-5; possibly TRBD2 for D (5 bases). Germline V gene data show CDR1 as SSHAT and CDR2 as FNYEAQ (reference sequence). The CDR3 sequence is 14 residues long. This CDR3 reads CASSRRGSQETQYF. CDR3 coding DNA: TGTGCTAGCAGCCGACGAGGGTCCCAAGAGACCCAGTACTTC.

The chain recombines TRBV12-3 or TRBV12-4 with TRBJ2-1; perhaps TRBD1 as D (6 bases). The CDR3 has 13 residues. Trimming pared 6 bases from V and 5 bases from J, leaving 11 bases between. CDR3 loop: CASRWGLDNEQFF. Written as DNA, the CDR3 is TGTGCCAGCAGATGGGGGCTGGACAATGAGCAGTTCTTC.